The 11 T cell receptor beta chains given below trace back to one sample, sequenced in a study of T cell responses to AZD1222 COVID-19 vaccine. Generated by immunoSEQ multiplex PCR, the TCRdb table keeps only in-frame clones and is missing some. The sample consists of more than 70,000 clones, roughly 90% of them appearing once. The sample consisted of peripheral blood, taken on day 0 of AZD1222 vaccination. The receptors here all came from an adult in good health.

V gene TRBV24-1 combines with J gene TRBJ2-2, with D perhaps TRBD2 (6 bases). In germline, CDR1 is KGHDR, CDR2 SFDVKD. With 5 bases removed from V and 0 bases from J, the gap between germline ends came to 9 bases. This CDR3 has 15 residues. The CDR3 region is CATSGGDANTGELFF. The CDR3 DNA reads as TGTGCCACCAGTGGGGGGGACGCGAACACCGGGGAGCTGTTTTTT.

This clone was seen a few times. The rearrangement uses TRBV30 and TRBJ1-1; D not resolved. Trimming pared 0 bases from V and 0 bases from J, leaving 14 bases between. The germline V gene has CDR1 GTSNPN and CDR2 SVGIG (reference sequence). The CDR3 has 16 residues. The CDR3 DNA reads TGTGCCTGGAGTGTAGGGTCATCTTCTATGAACACTGAAGCTTTCTTT. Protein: CAWSVGSSSMNTEAFF.

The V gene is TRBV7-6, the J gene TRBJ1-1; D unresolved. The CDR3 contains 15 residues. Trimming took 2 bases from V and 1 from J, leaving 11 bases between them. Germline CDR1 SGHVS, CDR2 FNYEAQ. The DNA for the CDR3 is TGTGCCAGCAGCTTAACGCGCAATCCGAACACTGAAGCTTTCTTT. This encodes CASSLTRNPNTEAFF. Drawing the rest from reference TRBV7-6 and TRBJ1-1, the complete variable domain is GAGVSQSPRYKVTKRGQDVALRCDPISGHVSLYWYRQALGQGPEFLTYFNYEAQQDKSGLPNDRFSAERPEGSISTLTIQRTEQRDSAMYRCASSLTRNPNTEAFFGQGTRLTVV.

CDR3 nucleotides: TGTGCCAGCAGCTTAGGAGGAGGGACCCAGTACTTC. This encodes CASSLGGGTQYF. This sequence joins TRBV7-9 and TRBJ2-5, with D tentatively TRBD2 (5 bases). The CDR3 length is 12 residues. The V end was cut by 1 base, the J end by 7 bases, with 7 bases between. Germline loops: CDR1 SEHNR, CDR2 FQNEAQ (reference sequence).

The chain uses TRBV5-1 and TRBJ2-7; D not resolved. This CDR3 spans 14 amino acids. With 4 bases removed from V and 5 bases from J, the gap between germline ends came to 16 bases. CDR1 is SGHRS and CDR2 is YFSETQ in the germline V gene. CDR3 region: CASSAMTDGDEQYF. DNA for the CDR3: TGCGCCAGCAGCGCCATGACGGATGGGGACGAGCAGTACTTC.

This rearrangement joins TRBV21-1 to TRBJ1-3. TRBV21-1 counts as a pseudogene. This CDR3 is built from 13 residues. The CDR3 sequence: CASSPPVGNTIYF. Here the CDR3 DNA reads TGTGCCAGCAGTCCCCCCGTGGGAAACACCATATATTTT.

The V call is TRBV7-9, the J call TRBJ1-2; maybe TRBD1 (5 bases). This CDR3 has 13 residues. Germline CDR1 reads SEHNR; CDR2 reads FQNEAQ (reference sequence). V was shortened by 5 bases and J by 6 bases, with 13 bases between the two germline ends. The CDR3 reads CASSPRGGNGYTF. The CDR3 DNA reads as TGTGCCAGCAGCCCCCGCGGGGGGAATGGCTACACCTTC.

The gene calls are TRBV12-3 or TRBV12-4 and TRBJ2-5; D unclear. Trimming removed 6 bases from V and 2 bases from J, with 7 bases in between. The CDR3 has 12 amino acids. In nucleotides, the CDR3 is TGTGCCAGCAGGGATGATCAAGAGACCCAGTACTTC. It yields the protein CASRDDQETQYF.

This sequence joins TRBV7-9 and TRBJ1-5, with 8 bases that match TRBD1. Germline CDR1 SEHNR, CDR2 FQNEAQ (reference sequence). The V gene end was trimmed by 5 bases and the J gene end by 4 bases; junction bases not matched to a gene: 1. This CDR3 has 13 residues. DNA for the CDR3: TGTGCCAGCAGCCGGACAGGGAATCAGCCCCAGCATTTT. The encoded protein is CASSRTGNQPQHF.

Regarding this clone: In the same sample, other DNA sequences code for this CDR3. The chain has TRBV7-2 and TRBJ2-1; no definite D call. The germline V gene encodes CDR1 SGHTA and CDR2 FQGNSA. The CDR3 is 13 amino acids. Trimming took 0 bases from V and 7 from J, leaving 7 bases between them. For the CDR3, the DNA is TGTGCCAGCAGCTTAGCCCTTTCAAATGAGCAGTTCTTC. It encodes CASSLALSNEQFF.

The CDR3 protein is CASSLVSGQGSNIQYF. In DNA form, the CDR3 reads TGTGCCAGCAGCTTAGTGTCAGGACAGGGGTCAAACATTCAGTACTTC. The chain combines TRBV11-3 with TRBJ2-4, with 9 bases lining up with TRBD1. The CDR3 runs to 16 residues. V lost 1 base and J lost 6; bases outside the gene matches: 7. Germline V gives CDR1 SGHNT, CDR2 YENEEA.